Shown below are 20 T cell receptor beta chains from a single sample sequenced in a study of a mutant IDH1 vaccine in newly diagnosed glioma. Produced via immunoSEQ multiplex PCR; TCRdb's table is partial and in-frame only. Seen here are just under 95,000 clones, 80% to 90% observed once, and the top ten hold around 7%. Documented time point: baseline, week 1 (first vaccination visit). Treatment reported: pre-vaccination baseline after standard-of-care therapy. The sequenced sample was PBMCs, obtained from a glioma patient treated with radiotherapy, temozolomide or both. Receptor source: a woman in her fifties or sixties with glioma.

This chain joins TRBV6-5 and TRBJ1-4; a possible D gene is TRBD1 (6 bases). Germline V gives CDR1 MNHEY, CDR2 SVGAGI. Trimming took 0 bases from V and 5 from J, leaving 13 bases between them. The CDR3 contains 16 residues. CDR3 nucleotides: TGTGCCAGCAGTTACTCGATCGGGGGGGCCAATGAAAAACTGTTTTTT. Translation: CASSYSIGGANEKLFF.

The V call is TRBV19, the J call TRBJ1-5; D is unclear. Per the germline V gene, CDR1 is LNHDA and CDR2 is SQIVND (reference sequence). Trimming removed 3 bases at V and 6 bases at J, with 6 bases between. The CDR3 consists of 12 residues. The CDR3 is CASSIRVQPQHF. The CDR3 DNA sequence: TGTGCCAGTAGTATCCGGGTTCAGCCCCAGCATTTT.

The chain links TRBV5-1 to TRBJ2-3, with D possibly TRBD2 on 5 matching bases. CDR1 and CDR2 from the germline V gene are SGHRS and YFSETQ. Deletions cut 1 base from V and 4 bases from J, with 13 bases between. This CDR3 spans 15 amino acids. The CDR3 sequence is CASSLRRSEPDTQYF. The CDR3 coding sequence is TGCGCCAGCAGCTTGAGGAGGTCAGAGCCAGATACGCAGTATTTT.

This chain uses TRBV27 with TRBJ2-5; perhaps D is TRBD1 or TRBD2 (5 bases each). V shed 5 bases and J shed 3 bases, with 13 bases lying between them. Germline V lookup: CDR1 MNHEY, CDR2 SMNVEV (reference sequence). The CDR3 consists of 14 residues. The CDR3 sequence: CASSPQGREETQYF. CDR3 nucleotide sequence: TGTGCCAGCAGTCCCCAGGGACGCGAAGAGACCCAGTACTTC.

The V call is TRBV6-1, the J call TRBJ1-3, with 7 bases matching TRBD1. Germline CDR1 MNHNS, CDR2 SASEGT. J gave up 2 bases and V 1 base, and 2 bases lay outside the gene matches. The CDR3 is 15 residues long. CDR3 loop: CASSEEGGAGNTIYF. DNA of the CDR3: TGTGCCAGCAGTGAAGAAGGGGGCGCTGGAAACACCATATATTTT.

The chain joins TRBV7-2 to TRBJ2-3, with D perhaps assigned TRBD1 or TRBD2 (6 bases each). Germline loops: CDR1 SGHTA, CDR2 FQGNSA. The CDR3 runs to 15 residues. The V end was cut by 1 base, the J end by 1 base, with 9 bases between. The CDR3 DNA reads TGTGCCAGCAGCTTAGACGGGGGCGGCACAGATACGCAGTATTTT. It translates to CASSLDGGGTDTQYF.

This clone was detected only once. As DNA, the CDR3 is TGTGCCAGCAGCTTAGATCGGGGGCAAGAGACCCAGTACTTC. It yields the protein CASSLDRGQETQYF. The rearrangement joins TRBV11-2 to TRBJ2-5, with D tentatively TRBD2 (6 bases). The ends were cut back, 0 bases at V and 2 bases at J, with 7 bases in the middle. Germline V gives CDR1 SGHAT, CDR2 FQNNGV. The CDR3 runs 14 residues.

The CDR3 nucleotides are TGTGCCAGCAGAACGACCAGGGGGGGAAACACCATATATTTT. It is translated as CASRTTRGGNTIYF. The V gene is TRBV4-2, the J gene TRBJ1-3, with TRBD1 identical over 7 bases. Germline V gives CDR1 LGHNA, CDR2 YNFKEQ. The CDR3 runs to 14 residues. Trimming cost V 6 bases and J 4 bases; bases outside gene matches: 6.

The V and J genes are TRBV6-5 and TRBJ1-5; possible D gene TRBD1, 5 bases. Germline V lookup: CDR1 MNHEY, CDR2 SVGAGI. V was shortened by 0 bases and J by 7 bases, with 13 bases between the two germline ends. This CDR3 region has 15 residues. CDR3 loop: CASSYSPQKGQPQHF. The CDR3 DNA follows: TGTGCCAGCAGTTACTCCCCCCAGAAGGGGCAGCCCCAGCATTTT.

This clone was detected once. V is TRBV4-2 and J is TRBJ2-3; no reliable D call. Trimming shortened V by 0 bases and J by 0 bases, and 7 bases separated the two germline ends. The CDR3 spans 15 residues. The germline V gene encodes CDR1 LGHNA and CDR2 YNFKEQ. The CDR3 protein is CASSQDDTSTDTQYF. DNA for the CDR3: TGTGCCAGCAGCCAAGATGACACTAGCACAGATACGCAGTATTTT.

The V call is TRBV30, the J call TRBJ2-6; no clear D gene. The V gene's germline CDR1 is GTSNPN and CDR2 SVGIG (reference sequence). CDR3 length: 15 residues. V was cut by 3 bases and J by 3 bases, with 12 bases left in between. The DNA for the CDR3 is TGTGCCTGGAGGACTTCAGGTAGTGGGGCCAACGTCCTGACTTTC. Its protein is CAWRTSGSGANVLTF.

The chain has TRBV19 and TRBJ1-2; 10 nucleotides agree with TRBD1. Germline CDR1 LNHDA, CDR2 SQIVND (reference sequence). The CDR3 covers 13 residues. Trimming at V came to 8 bases and at J to 4 bases, leaving 4 bases not matched to a gene. Here the CDR3 reads CASQTGGGYGYTF. The DNA of the CDR3 is TGTGCCAGTCAGACAGGGGGCGGCTATGGCTACACCTTC.

The J gene is TRBJ2-1, the V gene TRBV5-1; 7 nucleotides line up with TRBD2. J gave up 12 bases and V 4 bases, and 4 bases lay outside the gene matches. The CDR3 runs to 11 residues. CDR1 is SGHRS, CDR2 YFSETQ, per germline. CDR3 loop: CASSERGGQFF. DNA of the CDR3: TGCGCCAGCAGCGAGCGGGGCGGGCAGTTCTTC.

The J gene is TRBJ1-6, the V gene TRBV7-8; TRBD1 is a possible D gene (5 bases). The CDR3 extends over 15 amino acids. Germline CDR1 reads SGHVS; CDR2 reads FQNEAQ. V dropped 1 base and J dropped 4 bases, with 8 bases sitting between them. The CDR3 loop is CASSLVEGYNSPLHF. DNA for the CDR3: TGTGCCAGCAGCTTAGTCGAGGGGTATAATTCACCCCTCCACTTT.

The genes are TRBV6-5 and TRBJ1-1; 7 positions match TRBD1. The V gene's germline CDR1 is MNHEY and CDR2 SVGAGI. The CDR3 contains 15 residues. The V segment lost 5 bases and the J segment 11 bases; nucleotides outside the gene matches: 17. The CDR3 sequence: CASSPEQGRMGRAFF. CDR3 bases: TGTGCCAGCAGTCCCGAACAGGGGAGGATGGGCAGGGCTTTCTTT.

This chain uses TRBV5-8 with TRBJ1-5; tentatively, D is TRBD1 (5 bases). V lost 3 bases to trimming and J lost 2 bases, with 18 bases between them. Germline CDR1 SGHTS, CDR2 YDEGEE. The CDR3 extends over 17 amino acids. The CDR3 nucleotides are TGTGCCAGCAGCTCAGGAGATCTAGGGGACCGCAATCAGCCCCAGCATTTT. Translation: CASSSGDLGDRNQPQHF. Supplemented by reference TRBV5-8 and TRBJ1-5, the full variable domain reads EAGVTQSPTHLIKTRGQQATLRCSPISGHTSVYWYQQALGLGLQFLLWYDEGEERNRGNFPPRFSGRQFPNYSSELNVNALELEDSALYLCASSSGDLGDRNQPQHFGDGTRLSIL.

This clone showed up just once. V and J are TRBV7-2 and TRBJ2-4; D is perhaps TRBD1 or TRBD2 (6 bases each). The V and J ends lost 5 bases and 6 bases respectively, with 23 bases between them. Per germline, CDR1 SGHTA and CDR2 FQGNSA. The CDR3 is 17 residues long. CDR3 nucleotide sequence: TGTGCCAGCAGCCTCACAGGGATAGGACTACCCGCAAACATTCAGTACTTC. Encoded protein: CASSLTGIGLPANIQYF.

The rearrangement uses TRBV7-2 and TRBJ2-7; 7 bases map to TRBD2. This CDR3 is 16 amino acids long. CDR1 is SGHTA and CDR2 is FQGNSA in the germline V gene. The ends lost 1 base at V and 2 bases at J; junction bases unmatched: 8. The CDR3 nucleotides read TGTGCCAGCAGCTTAGGGCTTGCGGGGGTAGCCTACGAGCAGTACTTC. This sequence encodes CASSLGLAGVAYEQYF. Full variable domain (remainder filled in from reference TRBV7-2 and TRBJ2-7): GAGVSQSPSNKVTEKGKDVELRCDPISGHTALYWYRQSLGQGLEFLIYFQGNSAPDKSGLPSDRFSAERTGGSVSTLTIQRTQQEDSAVYLCASSLGLAGVAYEQYFGPGTRLTVT.

This chain connects TRBV5-6 to TRBJ2-7; D is perhaps TRBD1 (6 bases). The V end was cut by 4 bases, the J end by 5 bases, with 13 bases between. Germline values: CDR1 SGHDT, CDR2 YYEEEE. This CDR3 is 13 amino acids long. CDR3 in amino acids: CASSKNHRDEQYF. As DNA, the CDR3 is TGTGCCAGCAGCAAAAATCACAGGGACGAGCAGTACTTC.

The rearrangement joins TRBV30 to TRBJ1-4; D is undetermined. V lost 0 bases and J lost 0, with 11 bases in between. Germline V lookup: CDR1 GTSNPN, CDR2 SVGIG (reference sequence). The CDR3 covers 16 residues. The CDR3 DNA reads as TGTGCCTGGAGTGTAGGGATAATTGCAACTAATGAAAAACTGTTTTTT. Its translation: CAWSVGIIATNEKLFF.